The 15 T cell receptor beta chains below all came from one sample that was sequenced in a study of cytomegalovirus exposure and HLA in healthy donors. The PCR had 60 Vbeta and 13 Jbeta primers. Here immunoSEQ multiplex PCR was the method, and the copy in TCRdb shows in-frame clones only, minus some. The sample lists approximately 190,000 clones, 80% to 85% occurring once. Material: PBMCs. These receptor sequences come from a woman aged 45-65 years in good health and CMV-seropositive.

The CDR3 coding sequence is TGTGCCAGCAGCTTAGGTTCACAGGGCTACTACGAGCAGTACTTC. It yields the protein CASSLGSQGYYEQYF. This chain uses TRBV13 with TRBJ2-7; possible D gene TRBD1, 6 bases. Germline assignment: CDR1 PRHDT and CDR2 FYEKMQ (reference sequence). The CDR3 has 15 residues. V dropped 0 bases and J dropped 3 bases, with 12 bases sitting between them.

This clone was counted only a few times. The chain recombines TRBV28 with TRBJ1-1; D remains ambiguous. This CDR3 is built from 16 residues. Per germline, CDR1 MDHEN and CDR2 SYDVKM. The V gene lost 2 bases and the J gene lost 3 bases, with 16 bases spanning the gap. The CDR3 loop reads CASSLGSTVGHTEAFF. The CDR3 DNA follows: TGTGCCAGCAGTTTAGGTTCTACAGTAGGTCACACTGAAGCTTTCTTT.

The chain couples TRBV9 to TRBJ1-2; D gene unclear. The CDR3 totals 12 residues. The ends were cut back, 1 base at V and 9 bases at J, with 10 bases in the middle. The germline gives CDR1 SGDLS, CDR2 YYNGEE. CDR3 region: CASSVPRKSYTF. The DNA for the CDR3 is TGTGCCAGCAGCGTACCCCGTAAAAGCTACACCTTC.

Of note for this clone: At one boundary the junction diverges from the germline segment, which might be a read error. The chain links TRBV4-1 to TRBJ2-4; tentatively, D is TRBD1 (6 bases). The CDR3 loop spans 14 amino acids. CDR1 MGHRA and CDR2 YSYEKL come from the germline V gene. The CDR3 region has the DNA TGCGCCAGCGGTACCGGGGCGAGGGGGAACAGTCAGTACTTC. This gives the protein CASGTGARGNSQYF.

This clone was counted once. This chain uses TRBV30 with TRBJ2-2; D ambiguous. Germline assignment: CDR1 GTSNPN and CDR2 SVGIG (reference sequence). Trimming took off 0 bases at V and 3 bases at J, with 11 bases between the two ends. The CDR3 has 15 amino acids. CDR3 sequence reads: CAWSVKGDYTGELFF. CDR3 DNA: TGTGCCTGGAGTGTAAAAGGAGACTACACCGGGGAGCTGTTTTTT.

The genes are TRBV29-1 and TRBJ2-5; weak D call: TRBD2 (5 bases). Germline V gene sequence: CDR1 SQVTM, CDR2 ANQGSEA. The CDR3 spans 11 residues. The germline V and J ends were trimmed by 5 bases and 7 bases, with 11 bases remaining between them. The CDR3 sequence: CSVSKGATQYF. The CDR3 nucleotides read TGCAGCGTTTCTAAGGGAGCGACCCAGTACTTC.

This clone has only one observation. This chain joins TRBV20-1 and TRBJ1-1; no reliable D call. The germline V and J ends were trimmed by 4 bases and 2 bases, with 2 bases remaining between them. CDR3 length: 10 residues. The germline gives CDR1 DFQATT, CDR2 SNEGSKA (reference sequence). CDR3 amino acids: CSATNTEAFF. The DNA for the CDR3 is TGCAGTGCTACAAACACTGAAGCTTTCTTT.

The V call is TRBV7-2, the J call TRBJ2-7; D is perhaps TRBD1 (5 bases). This CDR3 has 14 amino acids. Germline CDR1 SGHTA, CDR2 FQGNSA. The V end was cut by 2 bases, the J end by 2 bases, with 10 bases between. CDR3 DNA: TGTGCCAGCAGCTTACGAGACAGAACCTACGAGCAGTACTTC. Encoded protein: CASSLRDRTYEQYF. Variable domain in full (rest from reference TRBV7-2 and TRBJ2-7): GAGVSQSPSNKVTEKGKDVELRCDPISGHTALYWYRQSLGQGLEFLIYFQGNSAPDKSGLPSDRFSAERTGGSVSTLTIQRTQQEDSAVYLCASSLRDRTYEQYFGPGTRLTVT.

The chain uses TRBV7-6 and TRBJ1-3, with TRBD1 as a possible D gene (5 bases). Germline V gives CDR1 SGHVS, CDR2 FNYEAQ. The CDR3 runs 16 residues. The V end lost 2 bases, the J end lost 0 bases, and 11 bases lay between the germline ends. The CDR3 region is CASSLIFGASGNTIYF. In nucleotides, the CDR3 is TGTGCCAGCAGCTTAATTTTTGGGGCCTCTGGAAACACCATATATTTT. Using reference TRBV7-6 and TRBJ1-3 for the parts outside the CDR3, the full variable domain is GAGVSQSPRYKVTKRGQDVALRCDPISGHVSLYWYRQALGQGPEFLTYFNYEAQQDKSGLPNDRFSAERPEGSISTLTIQRTEQRDSAMYRCASSLIFGASGNTIYFGEGSWLTVV.

To note about this clone: Within the sample, other DNA sequences also encode this same CDR3. This chain uses TRBV9 with TRBJ1-6; 8 nucleotides align to TRBD1. The CDR3 runs 14 residues. The ends lost 0 bases at V and 7 bases at J; junction bases unmatched: 0. Germline V gene sequence: CDR1 SGDLS, CDR2 YYNGEE. The CDR3 bases are TGTGCCAGCAGCGTAGGACAGGGGAATTCACCCCTCCACTTT. Translation gives CASSVGQGNSPLHF.

V gene TRBV9 combines with J gene TRBJ2-3, with D perhaps matching TRBD2 (5 bases). V was shortened by 4 bases and J by 6 bases, with 15 bases between the two germline ends. The CDR3 sequence is 14 residues long. Germline CDR1 is SGDLS and CDR2 is YYNGEE. DNA of the CDR3: TGTGCCAGCAGCCGCGGTCTAGCACCCGATACGCAGTATTTT. Its protein is CASSRGLAPDTQYF.

This chain joins TRBV11-2 and TRBJ1-1; possibly TRBD1 for D (5 bases). The ends were cut back, 6 bases at V and 3 bases at J, with 17 bases in the middle. The CDR3 has 15 amino acids. Germline V gene sequence: CDR1 SGHAT, CDR2 FQNNGV. The CDR3 DNA is TGTGCCAGCAGGAGGTTCAGGGAACCCCACACTGAAGCTTTCTTT. Its protein product is CASRRFREPHTEAFF.

This clone appeared once. The CDR3 loop is CAISEQGSDYGYTF. The CDR3 DNA reads as TGTGCCATCAGTGAACAGGGCTCCGACTATGGCTACACCTTC. The chain carries TRBV10-3 and TRBJ1-2, with D perhaps matching TRBD1 (6 bases). Germline-derived CDR1 and CDR2 are ENHRY and SYGVKD. V lost 3 bases to trimming and J lost 3 bases, with 11 bases between them. The CDR3 spans 14 residues.

The genes are TRBV11-2 and TRBJ2-2, with 8 nucleotides matching TRBD1. The germline V gene has CDR1 SGHAT and CDR2 FQNNGV. The junction had 4 bases not matched to a gene; V was cut back by 0 bases and J by 1 base. CDR3 size: 17 residues. This CDR3 is CASSLDLRGRNTGELFF. The CDR3 coding sequence is TGTGCCAGCAGCTTAGATCTCAGGGGGCGGAACACCGGGGAGCTGTTTTTT.

V gene TRBV10-1 combines with J gene TRBJ2-1; 8 positions match TRBD1. This CDR3 is 14 amino acids long. Unmatched junction bases numbered 3, after V lost 4 bases and J lost 4 bases. Germline loops: CDR1 WNHNN, CDR2 SYGVQD (reference sequence). In DNA, the CDR3 is TGCGCCAGCAGTGCGGACAGGGTGTACAATGAGCAGTTCTTC. This translates into CASSADRVYNEQFF.